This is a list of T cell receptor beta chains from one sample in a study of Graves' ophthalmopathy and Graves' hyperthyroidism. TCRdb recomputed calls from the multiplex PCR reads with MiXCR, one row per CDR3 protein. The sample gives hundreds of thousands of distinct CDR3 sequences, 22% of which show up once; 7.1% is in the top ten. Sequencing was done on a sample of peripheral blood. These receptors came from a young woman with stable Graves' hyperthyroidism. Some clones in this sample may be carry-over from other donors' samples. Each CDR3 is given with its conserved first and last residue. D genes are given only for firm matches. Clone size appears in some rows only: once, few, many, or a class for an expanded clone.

CDR3aa: CATSDPVGGLQETQYF
CDR3nt: TGTGCCACCAGTGACCCTGTCGGGGGGCTACAAGAGACCCAGTACTTC
j_gene: TRBJ2-5
abundance: NA
d_gene: NA
v_gene: TRBV24-1

CDR3aa: CASSFRRLAGQTQYF
CDR3nt: TGTGCCAGCAGTTTCCGCCGACTAGCGGGGCAGACCCAGTACTTC
j_gene: TRBJ2-5
abundance: NA
d_gene: TRBD2
v_gene: TRBV6-5

CDR3aa: CSATRQMNTEAFF
CDR3nt: TGCAGTGCTACTAGACAAATGAACACTGAAGCTTTCTTT
j_gene: TRBJ1-1
abundance: NA
d_gene: NA
v_gene: TRBV20-1

CDR3aa: CATSRVSQGKYEQYF
CDR3nt: TGTGCCACCAGCAGAGTTTCGCAGGGGAAGTACGAGCAGTACTTC
j_gene: TRBJ2-7
abundance: NA
d_gene: NA
v_gene: TRBV15

CDR3aa: CASSQGWSNQPQHF
CDR3nt: TGTGCCAGCAGCCAGGGTTGGAGCAATCAGCCCCAGCATTTT
j_gene: TRBJ1-5
abundance: many
d_gene: NA
v_gene: TRBV11-2

CDR3aa: CASSLGLAGSDTQYF
CDR3nt: TGTGCCAGCAGCTTAGGGCTAGCGGGATCAGATACGCAGTATTTT
j_gene: TRBJ2-3
abundance: NA
d_gene: TRBD2
v_gene: TRBV13

CDR3aa: CASSIWRGEAFF
CDR3nt: TGTGCCAGTAGTATATGGCGCGGAGAAGCTTTCTTT
j_gene: TRBJ1-1
abundance: many
d_gene: NA
v_gene: TRBV19

CDR3aa: CASSALDRAGQPQHF
CDR3nt: TGTGCCAGCAGTGCCCTCGACAGGGCGGGTCAGCCCCAGCATTTT
j_gene: TRBJ1-5
abundance: many
d_gene: TRBD1
v_gene: TRBV6-1

CDR3aa: CASSAPGQGKDQPHYEQYF
CDR3nt: TGTGCCAGCAGCGCACCGGGACAGGGTAAGGATCAGCCCCACTACGAGCAGTACTTC
j_gene: TRBJ2-7
abundance: NA
d_gene: TRBD1
v_gene: TRBV6-2/TRBV6-3

CDR3aa: CASTPGAGAAYEQYF
CDR3nt: TGTGCCAGCACTCCCGGGGCAGGGGCTGCGTACGAGCAGTACTTC
j_gene: TRBJ2-7
abundance: few
d_gene: NA
v_gene: TRBV6-1

CDR3aa: CASRDRAGQPQHF
CDR3nt: TGTGCCAGCAGGGACAGGGCTGGTCAGCCCCAGCATTTT
j_gene: TRBJ1-5
abundance: NA
d_gene: TRBD1
v_gene: TRBV6-2/TRBV6-3

CDR3aa: CASSLGGSSYNSPLHF
CDR3nt: TGTGCCAGCAGTTTAGGCGGGAGCTCCTATAATTCACCCCTCCACTTT
j_gene: TRBJ1-6
abundance: many
d_gene: NA
v_gene: TRBV12-3/TRBV12-4

CDR3aa: CASRGVLSYEQYF
CDR3nt: TGTGCCAGCAGGGGGGTTTTATCCTACGAGCAGTACTTC
j_gene: TRBJ2-7
abundance: NA
d_gene: NA
v_gene: TRBV7-2

CDR3aa: CDSKRSPSSGANVLTF
CDR3nt: TGTGACAGCAAAAGGAGTCCCAGCTCTGGGGCCAACGTCCTGACTTTC
j_gene: TRBJ2-6
abundance: few
d_gene: NA
v_gene: TRBV6-1

CDR3aa: CSVEVPRERWRETQYF
CDR3nt: TGCAGCGTTGAAGTCCCCCGGGAACGTTGGCGAGAGACCCAGTACTTC
j_gene: TRBJ2-5
abundance: many
d_gene: NA
v_gene: TRBV29-1

CDR3aa: CASRPGEVSNYGYTF
CDR3nt: TGTGCCAGCAGACCAGGGGAGGTTTCTAACTATGGCTACACCTTC
j_gene: TRBJ1-2
abundance: many
d_gene: NA
v_gene: TRBV6-1

CDR3aa: CASSLDSFFYEQYF
CDR3nt: TGCGCCAGCAGCTTAGACAGCTTTTTCTACGAGCAGTACTTC
j_gene: TRBJ2-7
abundance: many
d_gene: NA
v_gene: TRBV5-1

CDR3aa: CASSQLAGAVGEQYF
CDR3nt: TGTGCCAGCAGCCAACTAGCGGGGGCCGTGGGCGAGCAGTACTTC
j_gene: TRBJ2-7
abundance: few
d_gene: TRBD2
v_gene: TRBV3-1

CDR3aa: CASSRRAPSGVSEAFF
CDR3nt: TGTGCCAGCAGCCGGCGTGCGCCATCGGGGGTCAGTGAAGCTTTCTTT
j_gene: TRBJ1-1
abundance: many
d_gene: NA
v_gene: TRBV11-2

CDR3aa: CASSLHPGQGETQYF
CDR3nt: TGTGCCAGCAGCCTTCACCCGGGACAGGGAGAGACCCAGTACTTC
j_gene: TRBJ2-5
abundance: many
d_gene: TRBD1
v_gene: TRBV5-4

CDR3aa: CASSPEVGSNQPQHF
CDR3nt: TGCGCCAGCAGCCCCGAGGTAGGGTCGAATCAGCCCCAGCATTTT
j_gene: TRBJ1-5
abundance: many
d_gene: NA
v_gene: TRBV5-1

CDR3aa: CASSLRRARSYTF
CDR3nt: TGCGCCAGCAGCCTAAGAAGGGCCAGGAGCTACACCTTC
j_gene: TRBJ1-2
abundance: many
d_gene: NA
v_gene: TRBV4-1

CDR3aa: CSVSGENLSTEAFF
CDR3nt: TGCAGCGTTAGCGGGGAGAATCTAAGCACTGAAGCTTTCTTT
j_gene: TRBJ1-1
abundance: NA
d_gene: NA
v_gene: TRBV29-1

CDR3aa: CASSYSRTVSSYEQYF
CDR3nt: TGTGCCAGCAGTTACTCTAGGACGGTGAGTTCCTACGAGCAGTACTTC
j_gene: TRBJ2-7
abundance: NA
d_gene: NA
v_gene: TRBV6-2/TRBV6-3

CDR3aa: CASSEGTGRNGYTF
CDR3nt: TGTGCCAGCAGTGAAGGGACAGGGAGGAATGGCTACACCTTC
j_gene: TRBJ1-2
abundance: NA
d_gene: TRBD1
v_gene: TRBV6-1

CDR3aa: CATSDGTGYYGYTF
CDR3nt: TGTGCCACCAGTGATGGGACAGGGTACTATGGCTACACCTTC
j_gene: TRBJ1-2
abundance: NA
d_gene: TRBD1
v_gene: TRBV24-1

CDR3aa: CASTFIGVGTTASPLHF
CDR3nt: TGTGCCAGCACTTTCATCGGGGTGGGGACGACGGCGTCACCCCTCCACTTT
j_gene: TRBJ1-6
abundance: NA
d_gene: NA
v_gene: TRBV7-9

CDR3aa: CASTALISSYEQYF
CDR3nt: TGTGCCAGCACCGCGCTAATCAGCTCCTACGAGCAGTACTTC
j_gene: TRBJ2-7
abundance: few
d_gene: NA
v_gene: TRBV6-1

CDR3aa: CASRGDNSNQPQHF
CDR3nt: TGTGCCAGCCGAGGGGACAATAGCAATCAGCCCCAGCATTTT
j_gene: TRBJ1-5
abundance: many
d_gene: NA
v_gene: TRBV12-3/TRBV12-4

CDR3aa: CASTPGLNTEAFF
CDR3nt: TGTGCCAGCACCCCCGGGTTGAACACTGAAGCTTTCTTT
j_gene: TRBJ1-1
abundance: many
d_gene: NA
v_gene: TRBV12-3/TRBV12-4

CDR3aa: CSAREGDRGAYTIYF
CDR3nt: TGCAGTGCTAGAGAAGGGGACAGGGGGGCATACACCATATATTTT
j_gene: TRBJ1-3
abundance: NA
d_gene: TRBD1
v_gene: TRBV20-1

CDR3aa: CASRSGEGIYEQYF
CDR3nt: TGTGCCAGCAGGTCAGGGGAGGGGATCTACGAGCAGTACTTC
j_gene: TRBJ2-7
abundance: many
d_gene: NA
v_gene: TRBV6-1

CDR3aa: CASSVDRSSETQYF
CDR3nt: TGTGCCAGCAGTGTCGACAGGAGTTCAGAGACCCAGTACTTC
j_gene: TRBJ2-5
abundance: once
d_gene: NA
v_gene: TRBV6-1

CDR3aa: CASSQGGGPGANVLTF
CDR3nt: TGTGCCAGCAGCCAGGGGGGGGGCCCTGGGGCCAACGTCCTGACTTTC
j_gene: TRBJ2-6
abundance: few
d_gene: NA
v_gene: TRBV6-1

CDR3aa: CSARYLAGSNQPQHF
CDR3nt: TGCAGTGCTAGGTATTTGGCAGGGTCAAATCAGCCCCAGCATTTT
j_gene: TRBJ1-5
abundance: NA
d_gene: NA
v_gene: TRBV20-1

CDR3aa: CASSLQQGNYGYTF
CDR3nt: TGTGCCAGCAGCTTACAACAGGGTAACTATGGCTACACCTTC
j_gene: TRBJ1-2
abundance: many
d_gene: NA
v_gene: TRBV5-4

CDR3aa: CASGLRQGARLKGEGELFF
CDR3nt: TGTGCTAGTGGTTTGAGACAGGGGGCGAGGTTAAAGGGAGAAGGGGAGCTGTTTTTT
j_gene: TRBJ2-2
abundance: many
d_gene: TRBD1
v_gene: TRBV12-5

CDR3aa: CASSRNKGGYTF
CDR3nt: TGTGCCAGCAGCCGAAACAAGGGCGGCTACACCTTC
j_gene: TRBJ1-2
abundance: many
d_gene: NA
v_gene: TRBV6-1

CDR3aa: CASSGTQGMNTEAFF
CDR3nt: TGTGCCAGCAGCGGCACACAGGGGATGAACACTGAAGCTTTCTTT
j_gene: TRBJ1-1
abundance: many
d_gene: TRBD1
v_gene: TRBV9

CDR3aa: CASSFGLAFEQYF
CDR3nt: TGTGCCAGCAGCTTCGGGCTAGCTTTCGAGCAGTACTTC
j_gene: TRBJ2-7
abundance: many
d_gene: NA
v_gene: TRBV7-2

CDR3aa: CSVVGQGAFGYGYTF
CDR3nt: TGCAGCGTGGTTGGACAGGGCGCCTTTGGCTATGGCTACACCTTC
j_gene: TRBJ1-2
abundance: few
d_gene: TRBD1
v_gene: TRBV29-1

CDR3aa: CASSLDENQPQHF
CDR3nt: TGCGCCAGCAGCTTGGACGAGAATCAGCCCCAGCATTTT
j_gene: TRBJ1-5
abundance: many
d_gene: NA
v_gene: TRBV5-1